This T cell receptor beta chain came from a study of control samples from healthy donors and cancer patients. This CDR3 is built from 15 residues. Trimming took off 1 base at V and 0 bases at J, with 4 bases between the two ends. The germline gives CDR1 SGHVS, CDR2 FNYEAQ. Using immunoSEQ multiplex PCR, the repertoire was profiled, and TCRdb retains in-frame clones only, with some absent. The table lists tens of thousands of clones, about 92% of them singletons, with roughly 1.6% in the top ten. Sequencing was done on a sample of PBMCs. This clonotype originated in a man aged 40-49 years with colorectal cancer. This sequence joins TRBV7-6 and TRBJ2-6; D is undetermined. The CDR3 loop reads CASSLVRSGANVLTF. The CDR3 DNA reads TGTGCCAGCAGCTTAGTCCGCTCTGGGGCCAACGTCCTGACTTTC.